This entry is about one T cell receptor (beta chain). Time point indicated: newly diagnosed GD, antithyroid drugs for less than 3 months. PBMC-extracted RNA yielded the TCR library. The CDR3 sequence is 14 residues long. With 3 bases removed from V and 1 base from J, the gap between germline ends came to 9 bases. Germline V gene sequence: CDR1 SGHAT, CDR2 FQNNGV. TCR beta libraries were built with iRepertoire HTBI primers and Arm-PCR of CDR3 regions. TCRdb reprocessed the multiplex PCR reads via MiXCR and lists one record per CDR3 protein. This table holds 500,000 or so distinct CDR3 sequences, roughly 17% found once. The sample is drawn from a study of regulatory T cells in long-lasting Graves disease. These data also formed part of another study, on T cells in Graves' hyperthyroidism and ophthalmopathy. That source reports: Graves' hyperthyroidism without ophthalmopathy progression within 18 months was termed stable. The HTBI primer set was used in a first-round RT-PCR of the TCR CDR3.

This receptor was taken from a man aged 35 to 55 with Graves disease. Sequences were derived from peripheral blood mononuclear cells (PBMCs), sampled at new diagnosis, from a patient treated with antithyroid drugs. The chain recombines TRBV11-2 with TRBJ1-1; no clear D gene. The CDR3 spells CASSLERRNTEAFF. Written as DNA, the CDR3 is TGTGCCAGCAGCTTGGAACGGAGGAACACTGAAGCTTTCTTT.